This T cell receptor (beta chain) was retrieved from a study of vaccination effects on CD4 cells after COVID-19 (dated by TCRdb to between 2021 and 2024). Study-level background: Each participant got two doses of an mRNA SARS-CoV-2 vaccine, either BNT162b2 or mRNA-1273. In both COVID-19 convalescent patients and infection-naive vaccine recipients, the study compared SARS-CoV-2 spike-specific CD4+ TCR repertoires from before mRNA vaccination with those from after it. A total of 10 COVID-19 convalescent patients and a handful of SARS-CoV-2-naive healthy vaccine recipients were included in the full study. Cultures from other donors in the study were sequenced with the Oncomine TCR Beta short-read assay on an Illumina iSeq 100.

Turning to this clone: Its antigen is not yet known. Base quality data are lacking; no much larger clone is found one base away.

The library was produced with the immunoSEQ multiplex PCR assay. TCR beta CDR3 sequencing was performed on DNA from the cultured, isolated CD4+ T cells. Under the source paper's analysis protocol: Non-productive TCR sequences were discarded, and reads were trimmed to the CDR3 region, with only CDR3s of 7 or more amino acids retained. The MANAFEST web app was used to identify antigen-specific clonotypes by comparing expansion in peptide wells with expansion in reference cultures. To be called positive, a clone needed expansion at FDR<0.05 compared with the reference and with all other wells, an odds ratio greater than 5, and a frequency greater than 0.1% in two replicate wells. A clonotype was defined as cross-reactive if the clonotype was significantly expanded both in SARS-CoV-2 spike wells and in at least one common cold coronavirus spike condition. Using the stringdist R package, CDR3 similarity was measured by Levenshtein distance, and unrooted trees were constructed with ape in R 3.6.1. TCRdb limited this immuneACCESS table to in-frame rearrangements with V and J called. A share of clones is missing; checked studies link under half to unresolved V genes, and the rest is unexplained. V and J calls and clone size are copied from that table; D and trimming were computed from the DNA. The sample table shows around 45,000 clones, and roughly 72% are seen once. Of the sample, 10% to 11% falls within the top ten clones.

The ViraFEST assay stimulated PBMC with viral peptide pools and then used TCR sequencing to identify antigen-specific CD4+ T cell clonotypes by expansion. After around eleven days of culture, CD4+ T cells were isolated with the EasySep CD4+ T cell isolation kit. Healthy vaccine recipients had no prior SARS-CoV-2 infection, confirmed by negative nucleocapsid antibodies before and after vaccination. Each well held around 2 million PBMC cultured in IMDM containing approximately 5.3% human AB serum, 8.5 to 10 IU/ml IL-2 and gentamicin, along with around 9.1 ug/ml peptides. Half of the culture medium was replaced with fresh IL-2-containing medium on days 3 and 7. Unless otherwise noted, each peptide stimulation condition was cultured in triplicate wells. Using Ficoll-Paque Plus gradient centrifugation, PBMC were separated from whole blood and then either used fresh or cryopreserved at -140C. The overlapping peptide pools covered the spike proteins of SARS-CoV-2 as well as those of the common cold coronaviruses HCoV-NL63, HCoV-OC43 and HCoV-229E. The QIAamp micro DNA kit was used to extract genomic DNA from the cultured CD4+ T cells.

The trim is 4 bases for V and 7 bases for J, with a gap of 19 bases between the germline ends. From cysteine to phenylalanine, the CDR3 is 16 amino acids long. This entry keeps only the CDR3 DNA: 48 bases, framed from base 1. The CDR1 and CDR2 encoded by the germline V gene are SGHTA and FQGNSA. Beyond this particular receptor, the publication reports: Marked clonal contraction was observed in both infection-induced and vaccine-induced clones at late post-vaccination timepoints, consistent with waning T cell responses. In healthy vaccine recipients, vaccine-induced clones were almost all SARS-CoV-2 mono-reactive, with only 1 of 255 being cross-reactive with common cold coronaviruses. The study was limited by a small number of convalescent patients and lacked early post-infection timepoints.

This material consisted of CD4+ T cells from PBMCs cultured with SARS-CoV-2 spike peptides, taken before COVID-19 vaccination. Read against the paper, the sample's cell subset or site label means: SARS-CoV-2 spike overlapping peptide pool stimulation. The source is a human donor who received a COVID-19 vaccine. The chain couples TRBV7-2 to TRBJ1-4, with TRBD1 as a weak D call on 5 bases. The CDR3 sequence is CASSSPPAGTAEKLFF. The DNA is TGTGCCAGCAGCTCTCCCCCCGCGGGGACGGCTGAAAAACTGTTTTTT.